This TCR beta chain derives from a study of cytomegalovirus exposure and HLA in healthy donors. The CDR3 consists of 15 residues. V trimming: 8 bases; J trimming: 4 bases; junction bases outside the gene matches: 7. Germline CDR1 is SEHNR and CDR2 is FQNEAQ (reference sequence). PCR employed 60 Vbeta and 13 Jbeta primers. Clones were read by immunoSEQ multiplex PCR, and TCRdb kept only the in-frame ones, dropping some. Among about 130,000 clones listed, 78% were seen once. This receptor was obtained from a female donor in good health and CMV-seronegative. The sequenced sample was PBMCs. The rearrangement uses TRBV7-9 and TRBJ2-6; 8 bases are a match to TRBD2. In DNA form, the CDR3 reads TGTGCCAGCGCTACGGGGGGGTTCGGGGCCAACGTCCTGACTTTC. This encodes CASATGGFGANVLTF. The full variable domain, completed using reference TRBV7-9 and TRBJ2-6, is DTGVSQNPRHKITKRGQNVTFRCDPISEHNRLYWYRQTLGQGPEFLTYFQNEAQLEKSRLLSDRFSAERPKGSFSTLEIQRTEQGDSAMYLCASATGGFGANVLTFGAGSRLTVL.